This is a list of T cell receptor beta chains from one sample in a study of T cell repertoires in cytomegalovirus infection. TCRdb independently ran MiXCR on the reads; one entry per CDR3 protein. The profile shows more than 140,000 distinct CDR3 sequences, under 8% of them singletons. The specimen was PBMCs. These receptors originate from a human donor in good health (CMV status not recorded). Some clones in this sample may be carry-over from other donors' samples. The CDR3 runs from the conserved cysteine through the conserved F or W. Fields, in order: clone size, D gene, J gene, V gene, CDR3 DNA, CDR3 protein. A D gene is named only where the DNA matches it firmly. Clone sizes are given selectively: once, few, many, or a class where the clone is expanded.

many	NA	TRBJ1-1	TRBV5-1	TGCGCCAGCAGCTTTGTGACAGGCACCGTGAACACTGAAGCTTTCTTT	CASSFVTGTVNTEAFF
many	NA	TRBJ1-3	TRBV7-2	TGTGCCAGCAGCTTAGCTCGAGACTCTGGAAACACCATATATTTT	CASSLARDSGNTIYF
many	NA	TRBJ1-4	TRBV7-2	TGTGCCAGCAGCTTAGTAGGTCGTTCGCAGGGCCATGAAAAACTGTTTTTT	CASSLVGRSQGHEKLFF
many	TRBD1	TRBJ2-7	TRBV28	TGTGCCAGCAAGTGGGAACAGGGGTACGAGCAGTACTTC	CASKWEQGYEQYF
few	NA	TRBJ1-2	TRBV28	TGTGCCAGCAGATTAGGGAACTATGGCTACACCTTC	CASRLGNYGYTF
many	NA	TRBJ2-2	TRBV6-6	TGTGCCAGCACCTTGACAGTTAACACCGGGGAGCTGTTTTTT	CASTLTVNTGELFF
many	TRBD1	TRBJ1-1	TRBV20-1	TGCAGTGCTAGGAGGACAGGGGGTCCTGAAGCTTTCTTT	CSARRTGGPEAFF
many	NA	TRBJ1-2	TRBV7-2	TGTGCCAGCAGCTTAGCATCCGGTTACTATGGCTACACCTTC	CASSLASGYYGYTF
NA	NA	TRBJ2-7	TRBV7-2	TGTGCCAGCAGCCCGCGACTTGGCGAGCAGTACTTC	CASSPRLGEQYF
many	NA	TRBJ1-2	TRBV7-2	TGTGCCAGCAGCTTAAGTGGAGCGGGCTATGGCTACACCTTC	CASSLSGAGYGYTF
few	NA	TRBJ1-5	TRBV7-2	TGTGCCAGCAGCCCCCGATGGGGCAAAAGTCAGCCCCAGCATTTT	CASSPRWGKSQPQHF
few	NA	TRBJ2-5	TRBV7-2	TGTGCCAGCAGCTCAGGAAAAGCGGCCGGGACCCAGTACTTC	CASSSGKAAGTQYF
few	TRBD1	TRBJ2-7	TRBV7-7	TGTGCCAGCAGCCCCGGGACAGGCATTGAGCAGTACTTC	CASSPGTGIEQYF
many	NA	TRBJ2-5	TRBV7-9	TGTGCCAGCAGCGCAGGGACAATCGGGACCCAGTACTTC	CASSAGTIGTQYF
few	TRBD1	TRBJ1-1	TRBV4-1	TGCGCCAGCAGCCAGGCGACAGGGCTTGGTTACACTGAAGCTTTCTTT	CASSQATGLGYTEAFF
many	TRBD1	TRBJ2-2	TRBV2	TGTGCCAGCAGCGCAACAGGGGCGCGGAACACCGGGGAGCTGTTTTTT	CASSATGARNTGELFF
few	NA	TRBJ1-1	TRBV10-3	TGTGCCATCAGTGACTCCGCCAGGGTGAACACTGAAGCTTTCTTT	CAISDSARVNTEAFF
many	TRBD2	TRBJ2-1	TRBV7-2	TGTGCCAGCAGCTTAGGGGCGGCGGGGGGCCGAAGGAATGAGCAGTTCTTC	CASSLGAAGGRRNEQFF
NA	NA	TRBJ2-1	TRBV24-1	TGTGCCACCAGTGGAGGTCCACGGTATGAGCAGTTCTTC	CATSGGPRYEQFF
many	NA	TRBJ1-6	TRBV19	TGTGCCAGTAGTCAGGACGGCAATTCACCCCTCCACTTT	CASSQDGNSPLHF
many	NA	TRBJ1-5	TRBV5-4	TGTGCCAGCAGCGCGGACCCGACGGGCGATCAGCCCCAGCATTTT	CASSADPTGDQPQHF
many	NA	TRBJ2-2	TRBV20-1	TGCAGTGCGTCCGCTGGGACCGGGGAGCTGTTTTTT	CSASAGTGELFF
NA	NA	TRBJ2-5	TRBV18	TGTGCCAGCTCACCAAACGCGGGCCGAATCGAGACCCAGTACTTC	CASSPNAGRIETQYF
many	TRBD1	TRBJ1-1	TRBV12-3/TRBV12-4	TGTGCCAGCACCTTCCTTAACAGGGGGGACACTGAAGCTTTCTTT	CASTFLNRGDTEAFF
few	TRBD1	TRBJ2-7	TRBV5-6	TGTGCCAGCAGCGGGTCCGGGACAGGGAACGAGCAGTACTTC	CASSGSGTGNEQYF
few	TRBD2	TRBJ2-7	TRBV11-2	TGTGCCAGCAGCCCCCGCAGACTAGCGCAACAGTACTTC	CASSPRRLAQQYF
few	NA	TRBJ2-4	TRBV20-1	TGCAGTGCTAGAGAGCTAGATGGCACGGCCTACTTC	CSARELDGTAYF
many	NA	TRBJ2-3	TRBV29-1	TGCAGCGTTGTAAGGGGAAGTGGAGATACGCAGTATTTT	CSVVRGSGDTQYF
NA	NA	TRBJ2-5	TRBV7-2	TGTGCCAGCAGCTTAAACAAGAGGGAGACCCAGTACTTC	CASSLNKRETQYF
NA	TRBD1	TRBJ2-7	TRBV12-3/TRBV12-4	TGTGCCAGCAGTGGACAGGTTACCTACGAGCAGTACTTC	CASSGQVTYEQYF
many	NA	TRBJ1-5	TRBV10-3	TGTGCCATGGGGGGCAGGGAGGGAAGATATAGCAATCAGCCCCAGCATTTT	CAMGGREGRYSNQPQHF
many	TRBD1	TRBJ1-2	TRBV28	TGTGCCAGCAGGACTATAGACCTGACAGGGGAGGTTGAAGGCTACACCTTC	CASRTIDLTGEVEGYTF
many	NA	TRBJ1-1	TRBV19	TGTGCCAGTAGTACCCGCGGCGCGGGCACTGAAGCTTTCTTT	CASSTRGAGTEAFF
many	NA	TRBJ1-3	TRBV3-1	TGTGCCAGCAGCCAAGATTTCAGTTTCTCTGGAAACACCATATATTTT	CASSQDFSFSGNTIYF
many	TRBD2	TRBJ2-5	TRBV29-1	TGCAGCGTTGAATCGGGGGGGGAAGAGACCCAGTACTTC	CSVESGGEETQYF
many	NA	TRBJ2-5	TRBV7-8	TGTGCCAGCAAGAGGGGGCAAGAGACCCAGTACTTC	CASKRGQETQYF
many	NA	TRBJ2-5	TRBV7-2	TGTGCCAGCAGCTTAGAGGCAGGGAGGGAGACCCAGTACTTC	CASSLEAGRETQYF
NA	TRBD1	TRBJ1-4	TRBV29-1	TGCAGCGTGGCCGAAGGGGGCATCTCGAATGAAAAACTGTTTTTT	CSVAEGGISNEKLFF
many	NA	TRBJ2-3	TRBV7-2	TGTGCCAGCAGCATCCCGGGGCGGGATACGCAGTATTTT	CASSIPGRDTQYF
NA	NA	TRBJ2-5	TRBV5-1	TGCGCCAGCACAAGGGCAGGTTCAGAGACCCAGTACTTC	CASTRAGSETQYF
many	NA	TRBJ2-1	TRBV11-2	TGTGCCAGCAGCTTAGTGCGGGGATACAATGAGCAGTTCTTC	CASSLVRGYNEQFF
NA	TRBD1	TRBJ2-5	TRBV28	TGTGCCAGCAGTCCACCTCCGGGACAGGGGGCTTCAGAGACCCAGTACTTC	CASSPPPGQGASETQYF
many	NA	TRBJ1-1	TRBV7-9	TGTGCCAGCAGCTCCGGGACACAAAACACTGAAGCTTTCTTT	CASSSGTQNTEAFF
many	TRBD1	TRBJ1-6	TRBV12-3/TRBV12-4	TGTGCCAGCAATACAGGGGGCTTTTCACCCCTCCACTTT	CASNTGGFSPLHF
many	TRBD2	TRBJ2-1	TRBV7-8	TGTGCCAGCAGCTTGCGACTAGCGGGGGTTCATGAGCAGTTCTTC	CASSLRLAGVHEQFF
many	TRBD1	TRBJ1-2	TRBV28	TGTGCCAGCACCCGGACAGGGACTAACTATGGCTACACCTTC	CASTRTGTNYGYTF
NA	NA	TRBJ1-1	TRBV3-1	TGTGCCAGCAGCCAACGGGGGGGAACTGAAGCTTTCTTT	CASSQRGGTEAFF
few	NA	TRBJ1-2	TRBV12-3/TRBV12-4	TGTGCCAGCACCTCACAGGGAAATGGCTACACCTTC	CASTSQGNGYTF
many	TRBD2	TRBJ2-1	TRBV7-2	TGTGCCAGCAGCCCAGACGGTAGCGGGGGGGCCTATGAGCAGTTCTTC	CASSPDGSGGAYEQFF
many	NA	TRBJ2-5	TRBV7-2	TGTGCCAGCAGCTGGGCGGGGCCCAGGACCCAGTACTTC	CASSWAGPRTQYF